This TCR beta chain was retrieved from a study of control samples from healthy donors and cancer patients. Using immunoSEQ multiplex PCR, the repertoire was profiled, and TCRdb retains in-frame clones only, with some absent. Counted here are approximately 89,000 clones, 85% occurring once; the ten biggest clones make up around 2.1%. The table lists this clone with a count of one. Sample: blood. This receptor was obtained from a woman in her 40s in good health.

CDR3 nucleotide sequence: TGCGCCAGTAAGCAGGGTCTGGATAGTGGGTTCTTGGGCACTGAAGCTTTCTTT. Translating gives CASKQGLDSGFLGTEAFF. The chain recombines TRBV5-1 with TRBJ1-1, with D maybe TRBD1 (5 bases). CDR3 length: 18 residues. Germline loops: CDR1 SGHRS, CDR2 YFSETQ. Trimming took off 8 bases at V and 4 bases at J, with 30 bases between the two ends.